These T cell receptor beta chains were read from a single sample in a study of neurological immune-mediated disorders. MiXCR, applied by TCRdb to the 5' RACE reads, yields one record per CDR3 protein. The sample shows about 40,000 distinct CDR3 sequences, about 14% of them seen only once. The sequenced material came from CD4+ T cells from blood. The receptors were gathered from a woman in her fifties or sixties with HTLV-1-associated myelopathy (HAM/TSP). Both conserved end residues are part of each CDR3. The D gene is left open where the match is weak. Clone sizes are given selectively: once, few, many, or a class where the clone is expanded.

>-|TRBJ2-7|TRBD1|TRBV20-1
CSALQGAARKEQYF
TGCAGTGCCCTCCAGGGGGCAGCACGCAAAGAGCAGTACTTC
>many|TRBJ1-1|-|TRBV12-3/TRBV12-4
CASSLALGFGTEAFF
TGTGCCAGCAGTTTAGCCCTCGGGTTTGGCACTGAAGCTTTCTTT
>many|TRBJ2-3|TRBD2|TRBV10-3
CAIRAGASTDTQYF
TGTGCCATCAGGGCGGGAGCGAGCACAGATACGCAGTATTTT
>many|TRBJ1-2|TRBD1|TRBV4-1
CASSLSDRARGYTF
TGCGCCAGCAGCCTATCAGACAGGGCGCGTGGCTACACCTTC
>many|TRBJ2-3|-|TRBV12-3/TRBV12-4
CASSLWGALKDTQYF
TGTGCCAGCAGTTTATGGGGGGCCTTGAAAGATACGCAGTATTTT
>-|TRBJ2-7|-|TRBV20-1
CSAAWTWYEQYF
TGCAGTGCCGCCTGGACATGGTACGAGCAGTACTTC
>many|TRBJ1-4|-|TRBV9
CASSVWAAATNEKLFF
TGTGCCAGCAGCGTATGGGCAGCTGCAACTAATGAAAAACTGTTTTTT
>many|TRBJ2-1|-|TRBV2
CASSEAQTSSYNEQFF
TGTGCCAGCAGTGAAGCCCAAACGAGCTCCTACAATGAGCAGTTCTTC
>-|TRBJ2-7|TRBD1|TRBV7-3
CASSTQGGSYEQYF
TGTGCCAGCAGCACACAGGGGGGTAGCTACGAGCAGTACTTC
>many|TRBJ1-4|-|TRBV11-2
CASSLVLNGEKLFF
TGTGCCAGCAGCTTAGTACTGAATGGGGAAAAACTGTTTTTT
>few|TRBJ1-4|-|TRBV19
CASSILPPAATNEKLFF
TGTGCCAGTAGTATTCTCCCCCCCGCTGCAACTAATGAAAAACTGTTTTTT
>many|TRBJ1-3|-|TRBV6-1
CASTIRRSGNTIYF
TGTGCCAGCACCATAAGGAGATCTGGAAACACCATATATTTT
>many|TRBJ2-7|TRBD1|TRBV7-9
CASSRTGGSGEQYF
TGTGCCAGCAGCCGGACAGGGGGCTCGGGCGAGCAGTACTTC
>many|TRBJ2-1|TRBD2|TRBV5-1
CASSPGGGWEYNEQFF
TGCGCCAGCAGCCCCGGGGGGGGTTGGGAGTACAATGAGCAGTTCTTC
>many|TRBJ2-5|TRBD2|TRBV2
CASVIGRGGTETQYF
TGTGCCAGCGTGATAGGGCGGGGGGGCACAGAGACCCAGTACTTC
>many|TRBJ2-7|TRBD1|TRBV28
CASSPFLDRDGQYF
TGTGCCAGCAGTCCGTTCCTTGACAGGGATGGGCAGTACTTC
>many|TRBJ2-3|-|TRBV20-1
CSGQGRADTQYF
TGCAGTGGGCAGGGGCGAGCAGATACGCAGTATTTT
>-|TRBJ1-2|TRBD1|TRBV7-2
CASGRTGPKYGYTF
TGTGCCAGCGGACGGACAGGGCCGAAATATGGCTACACCTTC
>many|TRBJ2-1|TRBD2|TRBV7-2
CASSLASGLAGGGQFF
TGTGCCAGCAGCTTAGCCTCCGGACTAGCGGGGGGAGGGCAGTTCTTC
>many|TRBJ1-2|-|TRBV5-5
CASSLERVSGYTF
TGTGCCAGCAGCTTGGAACGTGTCAGTGGCTACACCTTC
>many|TRBJ2-5|-|TRBV11-2
CASSLQLFQETQYF
TGTGCCAGCAGCTTACAACTCTTCCAAGAGACCCAGTACTTC
>many|TRBJ2-1|TRBD2|TRBV12-3/TRBV12-4
CASSLSSGDSYNEQFF
TGTGCCAGCAGTTTGTCTAGCGGGGATTCCTACAATGAGCAGTTCTTC
>many|TRBJ2-1|TRBD2|TRBV27
CASSVAGPSYNEQFF
TGTGCCAGCAGTGTAGCGGGACCGTCCTACAATGAGCAGTTCTTC
>many|TRBJ2-6|TRBD1|TRBV5-1
CASSLVRTGGVSGANVLTF
TGCGCCAGCAGCTTGGTTAGGACAGGGGGGGTCTCTGGGGCCAACGTCCTGACTTTC
>many|TRBJ2-2|TRBD2|TRBV6-2/TRBV6-3
CASSSQGLAGTGELFF
TGTGCCAGCAGTTCTCAAGGACTAGCGGGAACCGGGGAGCTGTTTTTT
>few|TRBJ1-2|TRBD1|TRBV28
CASSLDRGSGYTF
TGTGCCAGCAGTTTGGACAGGGGAAGTGGCTACACCTTC
>many|TRBJ2-1|-|TRBV18
CASSPPVGANEQFF
TGTGCCAGCTCACCACCGGTCGGGGCGAATGAGCAGTTCTTC
>many|TRBJ1-2|-|TRBV5-5
CASSANPAQGFGYTF
TGTGCCAGCAGCGCTAATCCGGCACAGGGTTTTGGCTACACCTTC
>-|TRBJ1-1|-|TRBV7-6
CASRQAEANTEALF
TGTGCCAGCAGACAAGCAGAGGCTAACACTGAAGCTTTATTT
>many|TRBJ2-7|-|TRBV20-1
CSARRGGEQYF
TGCAGTGCCAGAAGGGGAGGCGAGCAGTACTTC
>many|TRBJ2-2|-|TRBV2
CASSPRTANTGELFF
TGTGCCAGCAGTCCCCGGACAGCGAACACCGGGGAGCTGTTTTTT
>many|TRBJ2-7|-|TRBV10-3
CAISEPPYEQYF
TGTGCCATCAGTGAACCCCCCTACGAGCAGTACTTC
>many|TRBJ1-1|-|TRBV5-1
CASSLLTGPMNTEAFF
TGCGCCAGCAGCTTGTTGACAGGACCCATGAACACTGAAGCTTTCTTT
>many|TRBJ2-1|TRBD2|TRBV5-6
CASSLVVLAGGYNEQFF
TGTGCCAGCAGCTTGGTAGTTTTAGCGGGGGGATACAATGAGCAGTTCTTC
>many|TRBJ2-3|-|TRBV7-2
CASSFRLTDTQYF
TGTGCCAGCAGCTTTAGACTCACAGATACGCAGTATTTT
>many|TRBJ2-5|TRBD1|TRBV29-1
CSVPSDRGTYETQYF
TGCAGCGTCCCCTCGGACAGGGGGACGTACGAGACCCAGTACTTC
>many|TRBJ1-4|TRBD1|TRBV5-1
CASRPGTGYGTNEKLFF
TGCGCCAGCAGACCCGGGACAGGGTATGGGACTAATGAAAAACTGTTTTTT
>many|TRBJ2-3|TRBD2|TRBV10-2
CASSAPRTSGESSSTDTQYF
TGCGCCAGCAGCGCGCCCCGGACTAGCGGGGAATCGAGCAGCACAGATACGCAGTATTTT
>many|TRBJ2-1|TRBD2|TRBV20-1
CSARGTSGDTNQQFF
TGCAGTGCTAGGGGGACTAGCGGGGACACTAATCAGCAGTTCTTC
>many|TRBJ2-5|-|TRBV5-1
CASSLEGSHQETQYF
TGCGCCAGCAGCTTGGAAGGGAGCCACCAAGAGACCCAGTACTTC
>many|TRBJ2-1|-|TRBV6-5
CASSQDSRYNEQFF
TGTGCCAGCAGTCAGGACTCGCGCTACAATGAGCAGTTCTTC
>many|TRBJ1-1|TRBD1|TRBV5-6
CASSEGQGFYTEAFF
TGTGCCAGCAGCGAGGGACAGGGCTTTTACACTGAAGCTTTCTTT
>many|TRBJ2-3|TRBD1|TRBV5-1
CASSLEGQLATDTQYF
TGCGCCAGCAGCTTGGAGGGACAGCTAGCCACAGATACGCAGTATTTT
>many|TRBJ1-2|-|TRBV9
CASSPTRRILYGYTF
TGTGCCAGCAGCCCGACACGACGGATACTATATGGCTACACCTTC
>many|TRBJ2-3|TRBD1|TRBV20-1
CSAAPGTGSTDTQYF
TGCAGTGCTGCTCCCGGGACAGGGAGCACAGATACGCAGTATTTT
>many|TRBJ2-5|TRBD1|TRBV20-1
CSARGQGETQYF
TGCAGTGCTAGAGGACAGGGGGAGACCCAGTACTTC
>many|TRBJ2-3|-|TRBV5-1
CASSLVGTMGTQYF
TGCGCCAGCAGCTTGGTGGGAACGATGGGTACGCAGTATTTT
>many|TRBJ2-7|-|TRBV29-1
CSVAGWGEQYF
TGCAGCGTCGCCGGGTGGGGGGAGCAGTACTTC
>medium-sized|TRBJ1-5|-|TRBV4-1
CASSQGGMGQPQHF
TGCGCCAGCAGCCAAGGGGGGATGGGTCAGCCCCAGCATTTT
>-|TRBJ2-3|TRBD2|TRBV5-1
CASSLLSGDTQYF
TGCGCCAGCAGCTTACTTAGCGGGGATACGCAGTATTTT